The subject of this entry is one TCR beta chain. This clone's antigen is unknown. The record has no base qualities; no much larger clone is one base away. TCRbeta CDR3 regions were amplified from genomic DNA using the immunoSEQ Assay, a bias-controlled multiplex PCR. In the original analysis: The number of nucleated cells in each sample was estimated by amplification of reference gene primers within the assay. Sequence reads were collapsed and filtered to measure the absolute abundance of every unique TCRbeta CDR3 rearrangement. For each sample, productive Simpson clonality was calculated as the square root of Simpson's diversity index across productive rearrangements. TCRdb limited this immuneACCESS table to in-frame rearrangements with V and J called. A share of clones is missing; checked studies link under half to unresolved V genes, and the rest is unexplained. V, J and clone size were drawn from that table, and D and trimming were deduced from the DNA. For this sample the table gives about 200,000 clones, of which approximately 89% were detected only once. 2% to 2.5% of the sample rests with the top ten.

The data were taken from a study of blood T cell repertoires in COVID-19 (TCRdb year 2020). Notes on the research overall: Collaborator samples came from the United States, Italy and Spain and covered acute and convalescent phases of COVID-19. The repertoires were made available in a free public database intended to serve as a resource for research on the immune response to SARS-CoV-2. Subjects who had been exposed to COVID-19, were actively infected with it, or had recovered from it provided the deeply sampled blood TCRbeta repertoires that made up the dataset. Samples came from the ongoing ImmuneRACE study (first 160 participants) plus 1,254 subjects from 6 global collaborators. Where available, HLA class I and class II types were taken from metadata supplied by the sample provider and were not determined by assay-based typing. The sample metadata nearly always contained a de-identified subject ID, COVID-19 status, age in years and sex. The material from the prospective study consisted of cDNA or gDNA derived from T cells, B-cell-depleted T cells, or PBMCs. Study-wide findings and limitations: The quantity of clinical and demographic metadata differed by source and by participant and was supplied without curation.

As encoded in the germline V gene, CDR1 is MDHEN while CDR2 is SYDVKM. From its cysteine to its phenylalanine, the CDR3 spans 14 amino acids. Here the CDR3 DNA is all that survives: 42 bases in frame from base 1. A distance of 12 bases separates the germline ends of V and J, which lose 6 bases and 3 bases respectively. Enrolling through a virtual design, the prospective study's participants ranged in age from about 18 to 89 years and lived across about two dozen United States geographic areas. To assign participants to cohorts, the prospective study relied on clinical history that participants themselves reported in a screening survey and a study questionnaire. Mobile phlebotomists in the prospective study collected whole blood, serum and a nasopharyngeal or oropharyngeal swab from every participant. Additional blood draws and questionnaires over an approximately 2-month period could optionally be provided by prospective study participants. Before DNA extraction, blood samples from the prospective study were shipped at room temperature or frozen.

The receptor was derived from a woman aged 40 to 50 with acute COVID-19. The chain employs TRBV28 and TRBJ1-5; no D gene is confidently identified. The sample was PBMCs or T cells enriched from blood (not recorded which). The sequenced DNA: TGTGCCAGCAGCACACCGGGAAACAATCAGCCCCAGCATTTT. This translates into CASSTPGNNQPQHF. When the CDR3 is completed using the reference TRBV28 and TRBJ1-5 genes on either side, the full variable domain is DVKVTQSSRYLVKRTGEKVFLECVQDMDHENMFWYRQDPGLGLRLIYFSYDVKMKEKGDIPEGYSVSREKKERFSLILESASTNQTSMYLCASSTPGNNQPQHFGDGTRLSIL.